Each of the 18 T cell receptor beta chains below was sequenced from the same sample in a study of blood T cell repertoires in COVID-19. Only in-frame clones appear in the TCRdb table, and some are missing; sequencing was by immunoSEQ multiplex PCR. The sample lists about 260,000 clones, 80% to 90% seen once, with about 1.6% in the top ten. Sequenced input: peripheral blood. These receptors all stem from a woman aged 40-49 years who had recovered from COVID-19.

V is TRBV7-9 and J is TRBJ2-2; 8 nucleotides align to TRBD2. The CDR3 loop spans 17 amino acids. Looked up from germline, CDR1 is SEHNR and CDR2 is FQNEAQ (reference sequence). Trimming at V came to 5 bases and at J to 1 base, leaving 9 bases not matched to a gene. CDR3 nucleotides: TGTGCCAGCAGCGCCCCGAGGAGCGGGGGGAACACCGGGGAGCTGTTTTTT. This codes for CASSAPRSGGNTGELFF.

This clone was detected only once. The chain employs TRBV11-3 and TRBJ2-1; 8 bases match TRBD1. Germline V gene sequence: CDR1 SGHNT, CDR2 YENEEA. Trimming at V came to 2 bases and at J to 7 bases, leaving 7 bases not matched to a gene. CDR3 length: 15 residues. CDR3 amino acids: CASSLFPRGLNEQFF. In DNA form, the CDR3 reads TGTGCCAGCAGCTTATTCCCCAGGGGGCTGAATGAGCAGTTCTTC.

The rearrangement uses TRBV5-1 and TRBJ1-2, with TRBD1 matching over 10 bases. The CDR3 loop spans 15 amino acids. Germline lookup yields CDR1 SGHRS and CDR2 YFSETQ. The ends lost 0 bases at V and 7 bases at J; junction bases unmatched: 6. The CDR3 DNA follows: TGCGCCAGCAGCTTGGATGGGACAGGGGTCGGTGGCTACACCTTC. Protein product: CASSLDGTGVGGYTF.

J is TRBJ2-5 and V is TRBV29-1; D possibly corresponds to TRBD2 (5 bases). CDR1 is SQVTM and CDR2 is ANQGSEA in the germline V gene. The CDR3 totals 15 residues. V lost 4 bases and J lost 3, with 18 bases in between. The CDR3 region is CSVALRGSWEETQYF. The CDR3 bases are TGCAGCGTTGCATTAAGAGGGTCTTGGGAAGAGACCCAGTACTTC.

The J gene is TRBJ1-1, the V gene TRBV2; 9 nucleotides agree with TRBD1. The J segment lost 7 bases and the V segment lost 5 bases, leaving 8 bases of the junction unmatched. Germline loops: CDR1 SNHLY, CDR2 FYNNEI. The CDR3 is 14 amino acids. In nucleotides, the CDR3 is TGTGCCAGCAGTTCGAGGACAGGGGAGGGTGAAGCTTTCTTT. This translates into CASSSRTGEGEAFF. The full variable domain, in which reference TRBV2 and TRBJ1-1 provide the parts outside the CDR3, is EPEVTQTPSHQVTQMGQEVILRCVPISNHLYFYWYRQILGQKVEFLVSFYNNEISEKSEIFDDQFSVERPDGSNFTLKIRSTKLEDSAMYFCASSSRTGEGEAFFGQGTRLTVV.

Here the CDR3 DNA reads TGTGCCTCTGAAAACGGGGTGGAGGGCGGGGAGCTGTTTTTT. Protein product: CASENGVEGGELFF. The chain is built from TRBV6-5 and TRBJ2-2; the D gene is possibly TRBD2 (6 bases). V was pared by 11 bases and J by 7 bases, with 20 bases between. The germline V gene has CDR1 MNHEY and CDR2 SVGAGI. The CDR3 is 14 amino acids.

The V call is TRBV7-2, the J call TRBJ2-5, with D tentatively TRBD1 (6 bases). This CDR3 has 14 amino acids. Per germline, CDR1 SGHTA and CDR2 FQGNSA. V was pared by 3 bases and J by 2 bases, with 10 bases between. As DNA, the CDR3 is TGTGCCAGCAGCTTCCCCGACAGGCAAGAGACCCAGTACTTC. This sequence encodes CASSFPDRQETQYF.

V gene TRBV6-4 combines with J gene TRBJ1-6; the match to TRBD1 covers 8 bases. The trim removed 5 bases at V and 9 bases at J, leaving 12 bases unmatched. The germline V gene encodes CDR1 MRHNA and CDR2 SNTAGT. There are 16 residues in the CDR3. For the CDR3, the DNA is TGTGCCAGCAGTCCTATGCAGACAGGGGAAAGTTCACCCCTCCACTTT. This translates into CASSPMQTGESSPLHF.

The CDR3 sequence: CASSLGPPAAQYF. CDR3 bases: TGTGCCAGCAGCTTAGGTCCCCCAGCGGCCCAGTACTTC. This chain links TRBV13 with TRBJ2-5; tentative D call: TRBD2 (5 bases). Looked up from germline, CDR1 is PRHDT and CDR2 is FYEKMQ (reference sequence). V shed 0 bases and J shed 9 bases, with 11 bases lying between them. There are 13 residues in the CDR3.

The genes are TRBV6-6 and TRBJ2-7, with D maybe TRBD1 (6 bases). The CDR3 is 14 amino acids. Germline V CDR1 and CDR2: MNHNY, SVGAGI (reference sequence). V was trimmed by 8 bases and J by 0 bases, leaving 14 bases between them. The CDR3 DNA follows: TGTGCCAGCGCCCATACAGGGATCTCCTACGAGCAGTACTTC. It translates to CASAHTGISYEQYF.

As DNA, the CDR3 is TGTGCCAGCAGTTTCAGGGTAGGAAACACCATATATTTT. Translated, it gives CASSFRVGNTIYF. The J gene is TRBJ1-3, the V gene TRBV6-5; possible D gene TRBD1, 5 bases. Per germline, CDR1 MNHEY and CDR2 SVGAGI. V lost 4 bases to trimming and J lost 4 bases, with 8 bases between them. CDR3 length: 13 amino acids.

J is TRBJ1-4 and V is TRBV29-1; D unclear. The CDR3 runs to 13 residues. Germline V gives CDR1 SQVTM, CDR2 ANQGSEA. The V gene lost 4 bases and the J gene lost 3 bases, with 9 bases spanning the gap. CDR3 loop: CSVAEGSNEKLFF. The CDR3 coding sequence is TGCAGCGTTGCCGAGGGCTCTAATGAAAAACTGTTTTTT.

This clone was observed a handful of times. The V and J genes are TRBV5-1 and TRBJ1-2, with TRBD1 identical over 12 bases. The CDR3 loop spans 15 amino acids. The germline CDR1 and CDR2 sequences are SGHRS and YFSETQ. The trim removed 5 bases at V and 3 bases at J, leaving 5 bases unmatched. CDR3 nucleotides: TGCGCCAGCAGGGGACAGGGGGCCGACTACTATGGCTACACCTTC. It yields the protein CASRGQGADYYGYTF.

V usage is TRBV5-3 and J usage is TRBJ2-1, with 11 positions matching TRBD2. TRBV5-3 is treated as an ORF (open reading frame) with a function not yet certain. J gave up 0 bases and V 4 bases, and 12 bases lay outside the gene matches. This CDR3 has 19 residues. The CDR3 DNA is TGTGCCAGAAGCGTACGTACTAGCGGGGGCCAGAGCTCCTACAATGAGCAGTTCTTC. This sequence encodes CARSVRTSGGQSSYNEQFF.

V usage is TRBV3-1 (or the pseudogene TRBV3-2) and J usage is TRBJ2-1; 10 bases fit TRBD2. From germline, CDR1 is LGHDT and CDR2 YNNKEL (reference sequence). The CDR3 has 16 amino acids. After removal of 6 bases from V and 6 bases from J, the junction contained 11 bases not matched to a gene. The CDR3 spells CASSAWASGGRNEQFF. The CDR3 region has the DNA TGTGCCAGCAGTGCCTGGGCTAGCGGGGGACGCAATGAGCAGTTCTTC.

A few counts support this clone. The chain is built from TRBV2 and TRBJ2-7, with 10 bases lining up with TRBD1. Germline V gene lookup returns CDR1 SNHLY and CDR2 FYNNEI. The CDR3 sequence is 14 residues long. V gave up 5 bases and J gave up 5 bases; unmatched junction bases: 6. The CDR3 loop is CASSLDRGRNEQYF. CDR3 bases: TGTGCCAGCAGTTTGGACAGGGGGAGGAACGAGCAGTACTTC. Full variable domain (remainder filled in from reference TRBV2 and TRBJ2-7): EPEVTQTPSHQVTQMGQEVILRCVPISNHLYFYWYRQILGQKVEFLVSFYNNEISEKSEIFDDQFSVERPDGSNFTLKIRSTKLEDSAMYFCASSLDRGRNEQYFGPGTRLTVT.

This clone was recorded many times. This sample also contains other DNA sequences that code for the same CDR3. This rearrangement joins TRBV7-9 to TRBJ2-3; 8 nucleotides line up with TRBD1. CDR1 and CDR2 (germline): SEHNR, FQNEAQ (reference sequence). With 5 bases clipped from V and 6 bases from J, the junction kept 4 bases outside the gene matches. This CDR3 has 13 amino acids. Written as DNA, the CDR3 is TGTGCCAGCAGCCCCAGGGGGCCCGATACGCAGTATTTT. Amino acids: CASSPRGPDTQYF.

The sample holds one count of this clone. The V and J genes are TRBV28 and TRBJ2-5, with a weak D call TRBD1 (5 bases). In germline, CDR1 is MDHEN, CDR2 SYDVKM. With 6 bases removed from V and 1 base from J, the gap between germline ends came to 12 bases. This CDR3 contains 14 residues. Written as DNA, the CDR3 is TGTGCCAGCAGCCGCGACAGATCCCAAGAGACCCAGTACTTC. This translates into CASSRDRSQETQYF.